This passage covers 30 T cell receptor beta chains from one sample sequenced in a study of CD8 T cells in ankylosing spondylitis. Which antigens these TCRs recognize remains unknown. TCRdb itself ran the 5' RACE reads through MiXCR, one entry per CDR3 protein. The sample has about 390,000 distinct CDR3 sequences, 20% to 25% seen once. Study outcomes and limitations: What seemed typical of ankylosing spondylitis blood was a TCR beta motif built from 7 or 8 highly homologous variants.

Input material: blood, either unsorted or a sorted T cell fraction (not recorded which). The receptor set was obtained from a male donor with ankylosing spondylitis.

CDR3 nucleotide sequence: TGTGCCAGCAGCCTACAGGCAGGCAGCGGCACAGATACGCAGTATTTT. This gives the protein CASSLQAGSGTDTQYF. The chain employs TRBV7-3 and TRBJ2-3; TRBD1 is a possible D gene (5 bases). The germline V gene encodes CDR1 SGHTA and CDR2 FQGTGA. Trimming cost V 5 bases and J 1 base, with 16 bases left between them. The CDR3 covers 16 residues.

This clonotype was picked up a small number of times. J is TRBJ2-7 and V is TRBV18; D remains unclear. Germline V CDR1 and CDR2: KGHSH, LQKENI. CDR3 length: 12 residues. V lost 2 bases to trimming and J lost 6 bases, with 8 bases between them. The CDR3 sequence: CASSPIPPEQYF. Here the CDR3 DNA reads TGTGCCAGCTCACCAATCCCCCCCGAGCAGTACTTC.

This sequence joins TRBV3-1 and TRBJ2-1, with TRBD2 matching 11 bases. The CDR3 runs to 16 residues. CDR1 is LGHDT, CDR2 YNNKEL, per germline (reference sequence). V trimming: 6 bases; J trimming: 4 bases; junction bases outside the gene matches: 8. Here the CDR3 DNA reads TGTGCCAGCAGGCGAACCGGGACTAGCGGTTACAATGAGCAGTTCTTC. The encoded protein is CASRRTGTSGYNEQFF.

This clonotype was seen ten or more times. This chain joins TRBV29-1 and TRBJ2-2, with D perhaps TRBD2 (6 bases). Looked up from germline, CDR1 is SQVTM and CDR2 is ANQGSEA. There are 13 residues in the CDR3. V was cut by 4 bases and J by 6 bases, with 12 bases left in between. CDR3 sequence reads: CSVAPSGAGELFF. The DNA for the CDR3 is TGCAGCGTTGCCCCTTCGGGGGCCGGGGAGCTGTTTTTT.

This clonotype was picked up many times. This chain joins TRBV7-2 and TRBJ1-2; possibly TRBD1 for D (6 bases). Germline CDR1 is SGHTA and CDR2 is FQGNSA. Trimming stripped 1 base from V and 7 bases from J, with 10 bases between. This CDR3 spans 13 amino acids. CDR3 DNA sequence: TGTGCCAGCAGCTTAGGGCAAGGGGGTGGCTACACCTTC. Residues: CASSLGQGGGYTF.

The chain employs TRBV6-2 or TRBV6-3 and TRBJ2-2; D is perhaps TRBD2 (5 bases). The germline V and J ends were trimmed by 5 bases and 3 bases, with 13 bases remaining between them. CDR1 is MNHEY and CDR2 is SVGEGT in the germline V gene. The CDR3 is 15 residues long. CDR3 amino acids: CASSSYSRDTGELFF. DNA for the CDR3: TGTGCCAGCAGTAGCTACTCGAGGGACACCGGGGAGCTGTTTTTT.

The chain links TRBV19 to TRBJ2-2; the match to TRBD1 covers 8 bases. After removal of 5 bases from V and 3 bases from J, the junction contained 2 bases not matched to a gene. The germline CDR1 and CDR2 sequences are LNHDA and SQIVND (reference sequence). This CDR3 is built from 14 residues. The CDR3 DNA follows: TGTGCCAGTAGTGACAGGGGATACACCGGGGAGCTGTTTTTT. As protein: CASSDRGYTGELFF.

This clonotype was observed a handful of times. The chain links TRBV12-3 or TRBV12-4 to TRBJ2-5, with D hard to call. Trimming took off 6 bases at V and 2 bases at J, with 10 bases between the two ends. This CDR3 comprises 13 residues. The CDR3 coding sequence is TGTGCCAGCAGGACAAACAGTCAAGAGACCCAGTACTTC. This encodes CASRTNSQETQYF.

This clonotype appeared many times. The chain recombines TRBV7-2 with TRBJ2-5; unclear D gene. The CDR3 is made up of 13 amino acids. Germline V gene lookup returns CDR1 SGHTA and CDR2 FQGNSA. V lost 2 bases, J lost 4 bases, and 8 bases lay in between. This CDR3 is CASSLSHSETQYF. The CDR3 DNA is TGTGCCAGCAGCTTAAGCCACTCAGAGACCCAGTACTTC.

CDR3 in amino acids: CASTQGGEETQYF. The CDR3, as DNA: TGTGCCAGCACCCAGGGAGGAGAAGAGACCCAGTACTTC. V and J are TRBV5-5 and TRBJ2-5; the D gene is possibly TRBD2 (6 bases). This CDR3 spans 13 amino acids. With 6 bases removed from V and 3 bases from J, the gap between germline ends came to 12 bases. Germline CDR1 and CDR2: SGHKS and YYEKEE (reference sequence).

This clonotype came up a few times. This CDR3 reads CSYKGMTSYEQYF. In DNA form, the CDR3 reads TGCAGCTACAAGGGTATGACCTCCTACGAGCAGTACTTC. The chain joins TRBV29-1 to TRBJ2-7; D gene ambiguous. The CDR3 contains 13 residues. Germline V gives CDR1 SQVTM, CDR2 ANQGSEA. V was pared by 8 bases and J by 0 bases, with 14 bases between.

V and J are TRBV5-1 and TRBJ1-6; a weak D match, TRBD1 (5 bases). Germline V gene lookup returns CDR1 SGHRS and CDR2 YFSETQ. The CDR3 is 16 amino acids. The V end was cut by 1 base, the J end by 6 bases, with 14 bases between. The CDR3 coding sequence is TGCGCCAGCAGCTTGAGTGGGGCGATTACTAATTCACCCCTCCACTTT. Its translation: CASSLSGAITNSPLHF.

Only a few counts were recorded for this clonotype. The chain couples TRBV7-2 to TRBJ2-1; 10 bases are a match to TRBD1. Trimming at V came to 1 base and at J to 12 bases, leaving 15 bases not matched to a gene. This CDR3 comprises 17 residues. The germline V gene encodes CDR1 SGHTA and CDR2 FQGNSA. In nucleotides, the CDR3 is TGTGCCAGCAGCTTAGGATCCCCCGGGACAGGGGTCGTTGGGCAGTTCTTC. Translated, it gives CASSLGSPGTGVVGQFF.

This clonotype was detected many times. The rearrangement links TRBV29-1 to TRBJ1-2, with a weak D call TRBD1 (6 bases). The length of the CDR3 is 14 residues. Trimming took 0 bases from V and 6 from J, leaving 14 bases between them. The germline V gene encodes CDR1 SQVTM and CDR2 ANQGSEA. The CDR3 DNA sequence: TGCAGCGTTGAAGACGTATGGGGGGGGCATGGCTACACCTTC. This gives the protein CSVEDVWGGHGYTF.

This clonotype showed up just a few times. This chain connects TRBV7-9 to TRBJ2-3, with D unclear. Trimming took off 5 bases at V and 3 bases at J, with 21 bases between the two ends. In germline, CDR1 is SEHNR, CDR2 FQNEAQ (reference sequence). This CDR3 has 17 amino acids. CDR3 sequence (DNA): TGTGCCAGCAGCCCCCCCCTACCGGCAGGAGTTACAGATACGCAGTATTTT. Its translation is CASSPPLPAGVTDTQYF.

The chain combines TRBV20-1 with TRBJ2-7; 9 bases fit TRBD2. The CDR3 has 13 amino acids. In germline, CDR1 is DFQATT, CDR2 SNEGSKA (reference sequence). V was pared by 3 bases and J by 5 bases, with 5 bases of the junction left unmatched. CDR3 protein: CSARVSGRDEQYF. The DNA of the CDR3 is TGCAGTGCTAGGGTTAGCGGGAGAGACGAGCAGTACTTC.

This clonotype was detected a few times. The chain combines TRBV6-5 with TRBJ2-7, with 10 bases fitting TRBD2. This CDR3 contains 12 residues. Germline-derived CDR1 and CDR2 are MNHEY and SVGAGI. With 5 bases clipped from V and 9 bases from J, the junction kept 4 bases outside the gene matches. DNA of the CDR3: TGTGCCAGCAGTATACTAGCGGGGAGGCAGTACTTC. Protein: CASSILAGRQYF.

The rearrangement links TRBV6-1 to TRBJ2-5; D unclear. This CDR3 region has 15 residues. Germline V gene lookup returns CDR1 MNHNS and CDR2 SASEGT. The V and J ends lost 5 bases and 5 bases respectively, with 18 bases between them. CDR3 residues: CASSPAHGFGETQYF. Here the CDR3 DNA reads TGTGCCAGCAGTCCTGCACACGGGTTCGGTGAGACCCAGTACTTC.

This clonotype showed up just a few times. The rearrangement joins TRBV6-2 or TRBV6-3 to TRBJ1-2, with no clear D. The CDR3 is 17 residues long. With 5 bases removed from V and 4 bases from J, the gap between germline ends came to 23 bases. Germline values: CDR1 MNHEY, CDR2 SVGEGT. Here the CDR3 reads CASSPPSGFIVRYGYTF. CDR3 DNA: TGTGCCAGCAGTCCCCCGTCCGGCTTCATCGTGCGCTATGGCTACACCTTC.

V gene TRBV20-1 combines with J gene TRBJ2-7; 11 nucleotides line up with TRBD2. Germline CDR1 DFQATT, CDR2 SNEGSKA (reference sequence). The CDR3 is made up of 19 amino acids. The junction had 18 bases not matched to a gene; V was cut back by 2 bases and J by 3 bases. The CDR3 loop reads CSARKLAGGPEFPVYEQYF. CDR3 sequence (DNA): TGCAGTGCTAGAAAATTAGCGGGAGGGCCTGAATTTCCCGTCTACGAGCAGTACTTC.

The gene calls are TRBV7-2 and TRBJ2-3, with no clear D. Germline CDR1 is SGHTA and CDR2 is FQGNSA. The CDR3 runs 13 residues. Trimming left V 1 base short and J 10 bases short, with 12 bases between. Written as DNA, the CDR3 is TGTGCCAGCAGCTTAGTAGGGCTAGGTGCGCAGTATTTT. Translation gives CASSLVGLGAQYF.

This clonotype showed up just a few times. The CDR3 DNA follows: TGTGCCAGCAGCTTGATGGGGTGGTACACTGAAGCTTTCTTT. This encodes CASSLMGWYTEAFF. The genes are TRBV7-9 and TRBJ1-1; D is unresolved. The germline V gene encodes CDR1 SEHNR and CDR2 FQNEAQ (reference sequence). The CDR3 loop spans 14 amino acids. Trimming stripped 3 bases from V and 3 bases from J, with 11 bases between. Full variable domain (outside the CDR3, taken from reference TRBV7-9 and TRBJ1-1): DTGVSQNPRHKITKRGQNVTFRCDPISEHNRLYWYRQTLGQGPEFLTYFQNEAQLEKSRLLSDRFSAERPKGSFSTLEIQRTEQGDSAMYLCASSLMGWYTEAFFGQGTRLTVV.

This clonotype has a handful of counts. The J gene is TRBJ2-1, the V gene TRBV11-2; D not certain. Germline CDR1 SGHAT, CDR2 FQNNGV. The V end lost 5 bases, the J end lost 4 bases, and 12 bases lay between the germline ends. The CDR3 runs 14 residues. The CDR3 nucleotides read TGTGCCAGCAGCCGAACGGGCGTGTACAATGAGCAGTTCTTC. Amino acids: CASSRTGVYNEQFF.

The chain recombines TRBV5-1 with TRBJ2-7; D is unresolved. V lost 4 bases and J 0 bases, leaving 17 bases between the germline ends. Germline values: CDR1 SGHRS, CDR2 YFSETQ. The CDR3 spans 16 residues. Here the CDR3 reads CASSPVGRATSYEQYF. Written as DNA, the CDR3 is TGCGCCAGCAGCCCCGTCGGACGGGCAACCTCCTACGAGCAGTACTTC.

This clonotype was detected a few times. The CDR3 DNA is TGTGCTAGTGGTTTGTCTCCGACAGCCGAACAGTATTTT. Residues: CASGLSPTAEQYF. This chain uses TRBV12-5 with TRBJ2-3; D possibly corresponds to TRBD1 (5 bases). V shed 2 bases and J shed 12 bases, with 15 bases lying between them. Germline CDR1 and CDR2: LGHNT and FRNRAP. There are 13 residues in the CDR3.

This clonotype was recorded a few times. V and J are TRBV29-1 and TRBJ2-5, with 10 bases aligning to TRBD2. CDR1 and CDR2 (germline): SQVTM, ANQGSEA. This CDR3 has 14 amino acids. The ends lost 5 bases at V and 3 bases at J; junction bases unmatched: 6. CDR3 sequence: CSVPSGRGEETQYF. Written as DNA, the CDR3 is TGCAGCGTTCCTAGCGGGAGAGGGGAAGAGACCCAGTACTTC.

The rearrangement links TRBV15 to TRBJ2-3; 8 nucleotides line up with TRBD1. With 1 base clipped from V and 4 bases from J, the junction kept 7 bases outside the gene matches. Germline V gives CDR1 LNHNV, CDR2 YYDKDF (reference sequence). This CDR3 has 16 residues. The CDR3 sequence is CATSRGQGLPPDTQYF. CDR3 in DNA: TGTGCCACCAGCAGAGGACAGGGGTTGCCCCCAGATACGCAGTATTTT.

This clonotype is a singleton in its sample. Written as DNA, the CDR3 is TGTGCCAGCAGTGGCGCTAGCGGGAGATACAATGAGCAGTTCTTC. Its protein product is CASSGASGRYNEQFF. The genes are TRBV6-1 and TRBJ2-1; 10 bases match TRBD2. This CDR3 comprises 15 residues. J lost 4 bases, V lost 4 bases, and 4 bases had no gene match. Germline V gene sequence: CDR1 MNHNS, CDR2 SASEGT.

This clonotype was counted only a few times. J is TRBJ2-5 and V is TRBV20-1; D might be TRBD2 (5 bases). V was trimmed by 5 bases and J by 9 bases, leaving 16 bases between them. The CDR3 runs 12 residues. In germline, CDR1 is DFQATT, CDR2 SNEGSKA (reference sequence). Here the CDR3 DNA reads TGCAGTGCTGACGTTCCCCTGAGGGCCCAGTACTTC. It translates to CSADVPLRAQYF.

This clonotype came up a few times. This chain connects TRBV19 to TRBJ1-2, with D hard to call. Germline V lookup: CDR1 LNHDA, CDR2 SQIVND (reference sequence). Trimming left V 3 bases short and J 8 bases short, with 10 bases between. This CDR3 has 12 amino acids. The CDR3 region is CASSIMGSGYTF. The CDR3 DNA is TGTGCCAGTAGTATTATGGGAAGCGGCTACACCTTC.